Presented here are 13 T cell receptor beta chains from one specimen sequenced in a study of cytomegalovirus exposure and HLA in healthy donors. In the PCR, 60 Vbeta and 13 Jbeta primers were used. Measured with immunoSEQ multiplex PCR; TCRdb has only the in-frame clones, and not every one. The sample contains under 200,000 clones, 86% of which appear only once. The sequencing input was PBMCs. The receptor set was obtained from a young woman in good health and CMV-seronegative.

This chain uses TRBV6-5 with TRBJ2-1; D call uncertain. Germline V lookup: CDR1 MNHEY, CDR2 SVGAGI. The V end lost 3 bases, the J end lost 4 bases, and 10 bases lay between the germline ends. The CDR3 contains 14 residues. In DNA form, the CDR3 reads TGTGCCAGCAGTTATCGGGTGAGGTACAATGAGCAGTTCTTC. Its translation: CASSYRVRYNEQFF.

This sequence joins TRBV7-8 and TRBJ2-7, with a tentative D call TRBD2 (6 bases). The CDR3 totals 13 residues. Germline values: CDR1 SGHVS, CDR2 FQNEAQ. The V end lost 3 bases, the J end lost 5 bases, and 11 bases lay between the germline ends. The DNA of the CDR3 is TGTGCCAGCAGCTTGCCGAGGAGGGACGAGCAGTACTTC. This sequence encodes CASSLPRRDEQYF. The full variable domain, with the rest looked up from reference TRBV7-8 and TRBJ2-7, is GAGVSQSPRYKVAKRGQDVALRCDPISGHVSLFWYQQALGQGPEFLTYFQNEAQLDKSGLPSDRFFAERPEGSVSTLKIQRTQQEDSAVYLCASSLPRRDEQYFGPGTRLTVT.

This chain joins TRBV19 and TRBJ2-2, with 9 bases aligning to TRBD2. The trim removed 3 bases at V and 6 bases at J, leaving 11 bases unmatched. This CDR3 is built from 17 residues. The germline gives CDR1 LNHDA, CDR2 SQIVND (reference sequence). CDR3 in DNA: TGTGCCAGTAGTATCGCTAGATCGCGGGGGGGCGCCGGGGAGCTGTTTTTT. Its translation: CASSIARSRGGAGELFF.

This clone appeared many times. The genes are TRBV28 and TRBJ2-6; D is undetermined. The CDR3 length is 12 residues. CDR1 MDHEN and CDR2 SYDVKM come from the germline V gene. V lost 6 bases and J lost 4, with 4 bases in between. CDR3 region: CASSLGANVLTF. CDR3 sequence (DNA): TGTGCCAGCAGCTTGGGGGCCAACGTCCTGACTTTC.

This chain uses TRBV28 with TRBJ2-2; D perhaps matches TRBD1 (5 bases). The length of the CDR3 is 16 residues. In germline, CDR1 is MDHEN, CDR2 SYDVKM. Trimming left V 6 bases short and J 4 bases short, with 18 bases between. CDR3 sequence: CASSPPGADFTGELFF. The CDR3 nucleotides read TGTGCCAGCAGCCCGCCTGGGGCGGATTTCACCGGGGAGCTGTTTTTT.

The chain is built from TRBV30 and TRBJ1-4; 8 bases line up with TRBD1. J gave up 4 bases and V 0 bases, and 1 base lay outside the gene matches. CDR1 and CDR2 (germline): GTSNPN, SVGIG (reference sequence). The CDR3 is 14 residues long. The CDR3 DNA follows: TGTGCCTGGAGTGTTACAGGGGGTAATGAAAAACTGTTTTTT. This gives the protein CAWSVTGGNEKLFF.

The chain joins TRBV28 to TRBJ2-3, with 8 bases matching TRBD1. This CDR3 region has 13 residues. V shed 11 bases and J 2 bases; nucleotides not matched to a gene: 6. Germline loops: CDR1 MDHEN, CDR2 SYDVKM. The CDR3 loop is CALNRGNTDTQYF. The CDR3 bases are TGTGCCCTTAACAGGGGGAACACAGATACGCAGTATTTT. Full variable domain (missing parts from reference TRBV28 and TRBJ2-3): DVKVTQSSRYLVKRTGEKVFLECVQDMDHENMFWYRQDPGLGLRLIYFSYDVKMKEKGDIPEGYSVSREKKERFSLILESASTNQTSMYLCALNRGNTDTQYFGPGTRLTVL.

V gene TRBV7-9 combines with J gene TRBJ1-2; D not certain. Germline-derived CDR1 and CDR2 are SEHNR and FQNEAQ (reference sequence). The CDR3 has 15 amino acids. Trimming shortened V by 1 base and J by 0 bases, and 9 bases separated the two germline ends. The chain's CDR3 is CASSLVGGSNYGYTF. The CDR3 DNA reads TGTGCCAGCAGCTTAGTTGGCGGTTCTAACTATGGCTACACCTTC.

V gene TRBV5-1 combines with J gene TRBJ1-2; the D gene is possibly TRBD1 (6 bases). The germline V and J ends were trimmed by 8 bases and 1 base, with 12 bases remaining between them. CDR1 is SGHRS and CDR2 is YFSETQ in the germline V gene. The CDR3 sequence is 13 residues long. The CDR3 bases are TGCGCCAGTGGGACATGGGATAACTATGGCTACACCTTC. It translates to CASGTWDNYGYTF.

The gene calls are TRBV6-1 and TRBJ1-2; possibly TRBD1 for D (5 bases). The CDR3 runs 12 residues. In germline, CDR1 is MNHNS, CDR2 SASEGT. With 6 bases removed from V and 2 bases from J, the gap between germline ends came to 7 bases. In nucleotides, the CDR3 is TGTGCCAGCAGGGACACCAACTATGGCTACACCTTC. Its translation: CASRDTNYGYTF.

This rearrangement joins TRBV11-2 to TRBJ2-7, with TRBD2 identical over 8 bases. The germline V gene encodes CDR1 SGHAT and CDR2 FQNNGV. CDR3 length equals 16 residues. V lost 2 bases, J lost 0 bases, and 6 bases stayed unmatched. CDR3 residues: CASSLISGGSSYEQYF. For the CDR3, the DNA is TGTGCCAGCAGCTTAATAAGCGGGGGTAGCTCCTACGAGCAGTACTTC.

About this clone itself: This same CDR3 is encoded by further DNA sequences in the sample. CDR3 protein: CASSPSLWQSPYEQYF. The CDR3 coding sequence is TGTGCCAGCAGCCCTAGTCTCTGGCAGTCCCCCTACGAGCAGTACTTC. This rearrangement joins TRBV7-8 to TRBJ2-7; D remains unclear. The ends were cut back, 5 bases at V and 2 bases at J, with 19 bases in the middle. The CDR3 loop spans 16 amino acids. Germline V gene data show CDR1 as SGHVS and CDR2 as FQNEAQ. The full variable domain, with the rest looked up from reference TRBV7-8 and TRBJ2-7, is GAGVSQSPRYKVAKRGQDVALRCDPISGHVSLFWYQQALGQGPEFLTYFQNEAQLDKSGLPSDRFFAERPEGSVSTLKIQRTQQEDSAVYLCASSPSLWQSPYEQYFGPGTRLTVT.

This chain uses TRBV2 with TRBJ2-1; D not resolved. Germline V gene sequence: CDR1 SNHLY, CDR2 FYNNEI. This CDR3 comprises 14 residues. V gave up 1 base and J gave up 3 bases, with 7 bases separating them. The CDR3 DNA follows: TGTGCCAGCAGTGAAGACTTCGTCTACAATGAGCAGTTCTTC. This translates into CASSEDFVYNEQFF.